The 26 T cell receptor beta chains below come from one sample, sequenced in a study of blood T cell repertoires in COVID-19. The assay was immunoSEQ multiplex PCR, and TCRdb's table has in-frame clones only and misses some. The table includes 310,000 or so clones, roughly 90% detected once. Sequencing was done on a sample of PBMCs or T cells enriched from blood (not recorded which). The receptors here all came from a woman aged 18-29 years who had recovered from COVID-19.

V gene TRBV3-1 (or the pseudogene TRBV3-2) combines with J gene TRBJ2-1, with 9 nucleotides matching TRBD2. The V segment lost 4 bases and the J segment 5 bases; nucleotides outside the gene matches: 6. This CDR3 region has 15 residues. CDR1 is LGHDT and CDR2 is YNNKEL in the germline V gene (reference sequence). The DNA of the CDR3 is TGTGCCAGCAGCCTCGGACTAGCGCCGAACAATGAGCAGTTCTTC. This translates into CASSLGLAPNNEQFF.

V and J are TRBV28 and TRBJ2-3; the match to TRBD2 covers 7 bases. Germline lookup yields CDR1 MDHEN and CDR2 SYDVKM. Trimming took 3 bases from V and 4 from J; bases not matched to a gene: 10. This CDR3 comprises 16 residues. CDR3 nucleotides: TGTGCCAGCAGTTTGCCCGGCGGGGGATTCGCAGATACGCAGTATTTT. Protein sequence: CASSLPGGGFADTQYF.

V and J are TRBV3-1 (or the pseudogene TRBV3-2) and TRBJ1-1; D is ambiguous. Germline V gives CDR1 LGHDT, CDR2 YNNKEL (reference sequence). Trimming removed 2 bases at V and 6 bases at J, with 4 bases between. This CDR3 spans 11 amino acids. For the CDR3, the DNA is TGTGCCAGCAGCCAACAGGCTGAAGCTTTCTTT. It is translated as CASSQQAEAFF.

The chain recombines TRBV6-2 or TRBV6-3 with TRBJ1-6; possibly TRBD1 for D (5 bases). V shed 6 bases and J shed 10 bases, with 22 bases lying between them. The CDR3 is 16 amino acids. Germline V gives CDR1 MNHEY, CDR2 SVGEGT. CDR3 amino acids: CASSSLQVAEISPLHF. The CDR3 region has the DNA TGTGCCAGCAGCTCCCTACAGGTCGCCGAAATATCACCCCTCCACTTT.

The CDR3 nucleotides read TGTGCCAGCAGCTTGGCCAGGGGAATGAACACCGGGGAGCTGTTTTTT. Translated, it gives CASSLARGMNTGELFF. The chain employs TRBV5-4 and TRBJ2-2; weak D call: TRBD1 (6 bases). Germline V lookup: CDR1 SGHNT, CDR2 YYREEE (reference sequence). The CDR3 loop spans 16 amino acids. Trimming removed 0 bases at V and 1 base at J, with 10 bases between.

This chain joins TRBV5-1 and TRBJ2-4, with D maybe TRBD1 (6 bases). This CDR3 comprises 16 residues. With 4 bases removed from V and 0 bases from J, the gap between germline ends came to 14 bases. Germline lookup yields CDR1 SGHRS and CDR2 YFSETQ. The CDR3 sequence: CASSRDMNVAKNIQYF. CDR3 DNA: TGCGCCAGCAGCAGGGACATGAATGTAGCCAAAAACATTCAGTACTTC. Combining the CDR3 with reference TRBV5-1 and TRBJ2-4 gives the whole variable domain KAGVTQTPRYLIKTRGQQVTLSCSPISGHRSVSWYQQTPGQGLQFLFEYFSETQRNKGNFPGRFSGRQFSNSRSEMNVSTLELGDSALYLCASSRDMNVAKNIQYFGAGTRLSVL.

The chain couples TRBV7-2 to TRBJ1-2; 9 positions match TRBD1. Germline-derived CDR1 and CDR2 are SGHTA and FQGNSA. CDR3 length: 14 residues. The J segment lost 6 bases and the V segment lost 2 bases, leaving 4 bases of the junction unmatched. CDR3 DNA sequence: TGTGCCAGCAGCTTAAACAGGGGGCGCGATGGCTACACCTTC. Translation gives CASSLNRGRDGYTF.

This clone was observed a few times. The CDR3 loop is CASSSTARFGNSPLHF. The CDR3 region has the DNA TGTGCCAGCAGTTCAACCGCCCGATTCGGTAATTCACCCCTCCACTTT. This chain links TRBV5-8 with TRBJ1-6, with D uncertain. The CDR3 sequence is 16 residues long. The germline CDR1 and CDR2 sequences are SGHTS and YDEGEE. Trimming left V 5 bases short and J 6 bases short, with 18 bases between.

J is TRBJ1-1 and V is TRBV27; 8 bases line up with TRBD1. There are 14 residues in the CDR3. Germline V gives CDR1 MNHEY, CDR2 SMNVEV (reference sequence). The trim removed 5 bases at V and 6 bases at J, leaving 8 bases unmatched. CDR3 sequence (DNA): TGTGCCAGCAGTCCGTCGACAGGGGAGGCTGAAGCTTTCTTT. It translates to CASSPSTGEAEAFF.

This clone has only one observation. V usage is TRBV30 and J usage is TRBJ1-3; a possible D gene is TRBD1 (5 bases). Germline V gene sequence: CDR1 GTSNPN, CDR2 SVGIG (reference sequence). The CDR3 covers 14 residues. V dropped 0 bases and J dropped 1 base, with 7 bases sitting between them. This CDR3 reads CAWSVGVSGNTIYF. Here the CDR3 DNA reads TGTGCCTGGAGTGTAGGGGTGTCTGGAAACACCATATATTTT.

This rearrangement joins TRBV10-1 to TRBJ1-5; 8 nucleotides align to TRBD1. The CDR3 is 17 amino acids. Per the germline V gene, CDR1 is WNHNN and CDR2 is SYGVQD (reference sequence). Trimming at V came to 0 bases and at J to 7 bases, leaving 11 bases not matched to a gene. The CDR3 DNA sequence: TGCGCCAGCAGTGAGTCGACTCCGACAGGGGTTCGCCAGCCCCAGCATTTT. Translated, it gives CASSESTPTGVRQPQHF.

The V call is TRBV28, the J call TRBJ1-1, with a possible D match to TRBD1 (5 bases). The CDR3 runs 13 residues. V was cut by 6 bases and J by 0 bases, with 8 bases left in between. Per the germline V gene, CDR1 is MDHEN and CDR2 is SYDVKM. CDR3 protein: CASRPDMNTEAFF. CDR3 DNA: TGTGCCAGCAGGCCGGACATGAACACTGAAGCTTTCTTT.

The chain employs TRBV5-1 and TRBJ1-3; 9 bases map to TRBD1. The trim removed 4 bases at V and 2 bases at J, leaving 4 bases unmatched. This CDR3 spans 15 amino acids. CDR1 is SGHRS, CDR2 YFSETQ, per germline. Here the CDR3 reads CASSQQGATGNTIYF. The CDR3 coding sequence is TGCGCCAGCAGCCAACAGGGGGCGACTGGAAACACCATATATTTT.

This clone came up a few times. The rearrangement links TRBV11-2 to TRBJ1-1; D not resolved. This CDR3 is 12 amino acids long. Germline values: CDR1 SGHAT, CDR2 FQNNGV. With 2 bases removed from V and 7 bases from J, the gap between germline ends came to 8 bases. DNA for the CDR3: TGTGCCAGCAGCTTATATACAGATGAAGCTTTCTTT. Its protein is CASSLYTDEAFF.

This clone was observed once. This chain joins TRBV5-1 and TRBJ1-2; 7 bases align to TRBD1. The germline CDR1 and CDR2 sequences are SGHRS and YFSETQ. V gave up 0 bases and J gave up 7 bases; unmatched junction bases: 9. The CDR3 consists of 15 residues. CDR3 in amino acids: CASSLVGAEGAGYTF. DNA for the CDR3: TGCGCCAGCAGCTTGGTGGGGGCTGAGGGGGCTGGCTACACCTTC. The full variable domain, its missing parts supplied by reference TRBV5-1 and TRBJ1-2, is KAGVTQTPRYLIKTRGQQVTLSCSPISGHRSVSWYQQTPGQGLQFLFEYFSETQRNKGNFPGRFSGRQFSNSRSEMNVSTLELGDSALYLCASSLVGAEGAGYTFGSGTRLTVV.

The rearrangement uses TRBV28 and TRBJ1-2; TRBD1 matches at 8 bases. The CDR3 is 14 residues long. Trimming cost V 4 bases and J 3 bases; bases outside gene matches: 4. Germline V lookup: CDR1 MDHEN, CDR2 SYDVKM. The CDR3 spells CASSSGGGYYGYTF. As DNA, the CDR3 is TGTGCCAGCAGTTCAGGGGGCGGCTACTATGGCTACACCTTC.

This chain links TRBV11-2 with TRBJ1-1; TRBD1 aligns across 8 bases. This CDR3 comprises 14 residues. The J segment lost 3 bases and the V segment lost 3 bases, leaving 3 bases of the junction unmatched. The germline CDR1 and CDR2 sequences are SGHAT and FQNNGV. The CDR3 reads CASSFNRGDTEAFF. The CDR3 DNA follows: TGTGCCAGCAGCTTTAACAGGGGGGACACTGAAGCTTTCTTT.

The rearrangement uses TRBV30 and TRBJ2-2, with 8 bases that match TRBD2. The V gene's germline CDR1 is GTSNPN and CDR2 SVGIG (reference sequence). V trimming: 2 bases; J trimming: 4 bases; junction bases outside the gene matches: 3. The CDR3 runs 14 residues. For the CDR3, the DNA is TGTGCCTGGAGTCGGGGGGGACCCACCGGGGAGCTGTTTTTT. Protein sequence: CAWSRGGPTGELFF. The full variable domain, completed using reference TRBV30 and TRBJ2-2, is SQTIHQWPATLVQPVGSPLSLECTVEGTSNPNLYWYRQAAGRGLQLLFYSVGIGQISSEVPQNLSASRPQDRQFILSSKKLLLSDSGFYLCAWSRGGPTGELFFGEGSRLTVL.

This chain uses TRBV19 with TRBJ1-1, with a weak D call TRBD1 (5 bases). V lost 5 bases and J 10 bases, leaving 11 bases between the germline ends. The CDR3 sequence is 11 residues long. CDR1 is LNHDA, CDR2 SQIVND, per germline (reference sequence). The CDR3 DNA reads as TGTGCCAGTAGTCCCAGGGTGGTAGCTTTCTTT. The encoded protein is CASSPRVVAFF. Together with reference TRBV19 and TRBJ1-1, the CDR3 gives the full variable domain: DGGITQSPKYLFRKEGQNVTLSCEQNLNHDAMYWYRQDPGQGLRLIYYSQIVNDFQKGDIAEGYSVSREKKESFPLTVTSAQKNPTAFYLCASSPRVVAFFGQGTRLTVV.

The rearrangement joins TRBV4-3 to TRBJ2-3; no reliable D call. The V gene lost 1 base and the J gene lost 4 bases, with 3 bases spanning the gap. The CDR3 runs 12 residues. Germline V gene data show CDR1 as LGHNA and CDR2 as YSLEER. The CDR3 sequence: CASSQVSDTQYF. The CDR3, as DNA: TGCGCCAGCAGCCAAGTATCAGATACGCAGTATTTT.

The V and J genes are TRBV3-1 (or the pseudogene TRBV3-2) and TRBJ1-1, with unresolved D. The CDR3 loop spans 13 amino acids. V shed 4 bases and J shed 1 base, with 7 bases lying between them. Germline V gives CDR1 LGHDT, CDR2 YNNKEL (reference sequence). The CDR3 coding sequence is TGTGCCAGCAGCCTCGTTTGGAACACTGAAGCTTTCTTT. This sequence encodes CASSLVWNTEAFF.

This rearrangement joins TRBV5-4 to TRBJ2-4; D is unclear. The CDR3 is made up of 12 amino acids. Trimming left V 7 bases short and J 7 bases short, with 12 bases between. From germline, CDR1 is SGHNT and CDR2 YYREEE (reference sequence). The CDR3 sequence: CASGPGKNIQYF. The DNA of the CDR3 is TGTGCCAGCGGGCCCGGTAAGAACATTCAGTACTTC.

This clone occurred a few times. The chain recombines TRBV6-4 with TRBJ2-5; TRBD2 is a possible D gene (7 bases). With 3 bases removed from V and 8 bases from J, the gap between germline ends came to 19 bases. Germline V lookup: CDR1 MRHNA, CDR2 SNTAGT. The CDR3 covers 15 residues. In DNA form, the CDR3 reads TGTGCCAGCAGTGAAAACTCTGGCGGGGGCGCAACCCAGTACTTC. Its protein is CASSENSGGGATQYF.

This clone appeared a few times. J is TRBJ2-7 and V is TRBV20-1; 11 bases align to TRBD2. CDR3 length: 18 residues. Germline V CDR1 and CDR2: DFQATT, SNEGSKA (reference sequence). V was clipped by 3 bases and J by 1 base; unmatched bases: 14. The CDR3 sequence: CSASDGVSGRAMSYEQYF. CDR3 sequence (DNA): TGCAGTGCTAGTGATGGAGTTAGCGGGAGGGCCATGTCCTACGAGCAGTACTTC.

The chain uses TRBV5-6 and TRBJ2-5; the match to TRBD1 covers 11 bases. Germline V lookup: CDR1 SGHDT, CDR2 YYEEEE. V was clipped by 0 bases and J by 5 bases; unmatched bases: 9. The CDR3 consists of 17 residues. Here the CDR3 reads CASSLVAGTGGWETQYF. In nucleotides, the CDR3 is TGTGCCAGCAGCTTGGTAGCCGGGACAGGGGGTTGGGAGACCCAGTACTTC.

CDR3 protein: CASSIDLGREGRYEQYF. DNA of the CDR3: TGTGCCAGTAGTATAGATCTAGGACGGGAGGGCCGCTACGAGCAGTACTTC. V usage is TRBV19 and J usage is TRBJ2-7, with TRBD2 identical over 8 bases. Trimming at V came to 0 bases and at J to 3 bases, leaving 10 bases not matched to a gene. In germline, CDR1 is LNHDA, CDR2 SQIVND (reference sequence). The CDR3 contains 17 residues.